Listed below are T cell receptor beta chains from one sample, sequenced in a study of OX40 agonist ivuxolimab in advanced cancers. Some clones are missing from TCRdb's copy, which holds only in-frame ones; the method was immunoSEQ multiplex PCR. The sample shows tens of thousands of clones, around 87% of them seen only once. The sequences come from CD4+ or CD8+ T cells sorted from blood, collected in a trial of the OX40 agonist ivuxolimab. The receptors here all came from an adult with an advanced solid tumor such as melanoma, head and neck, liver or kidney cancer. The CDR3 runs from the conserved cysteine through the conserved F or W. D genes are given only for firm matches. Size values are once, few and many counts, or a class for expanded clones, and some rows have none.

.	TRBJ1-1	TRBV5-1	TRBD1	CASSLAGTGEAFF	TGCGCCAGCAGCCTAGCCGGGACAGGGGAAGCTTTCTTT
.	TRBJ2-2	TRBV5-4	TRBD2	CASSSLTSFRTGELFF	TGTGCCAGCAGCTCCTTGACTAGCTTTAGAACCGGGGAGCTGTTTTTT
.	TRBJ2-1	TRBV10-3	.	CAISESDNEQFF	TGTGCCATCAGTGAGTCCGACAATGAGCAGTTCTTC
.	TRBJ1-5	TRBV28	.	CASSLPKGRTSNQPQHF	TGTGCCAGCAGTCTGCCAAAGGGACGGACCTCCAATCAGCCCCAGCATTTT
.	TRBJ2-5	TRBV29-1	TRBD1	CSVDRGKTQYF	TGCAGCGTCGACAGGGGGAAGACCCAGTACTTC
.	TRBJ1-4	TRBV29-1	TRBD1	CSRRTGRGEKLFF	TGCAGTCGGCGGACAGGGAGGGGAGAAAAACTGTTTTTT
.	TRBJ2-7	TRBV2	.	CASRRQMGAREQYF	TGTGCCAGCAGGCGACAGATGGGGGCTCGCGAGCAGTACTTC
.	TRBJ2-5	TRBV27	TRBD1	CASSKDRGRETQYF	TGTGCCAGCAGCAAGGACAGGGGACGGGAGACCCAGTACTTC
.	TRBJ2-3	TRBV14	TRBD2	CASSPRLASSTDTQYF	TGTGCCAGCAGTCCTCGACTAGCGTCTAGCACAGATACGCAGTATTTT
.	TRBJ2-1	TRBV27	.	CASSLLQPYNEQFF	TGTGCCAGCAGTTTACTGCAGCCCTACAATGAGCAGTTCTTC
.	TRBJ2-7	TRBV7-9	.	CASSLGDPAAALWYF	TGTGCCAGCAGCTTAGGGGATCCAGCGGCCGCTCTATGGTACTTC
.	TRBJ2-3	TRBV2	TRBD1	CASSVGQRTDTQYF	TGTGCCAGCAGTGTGGGACAGAGAACAGATACGCAGTATTTT
.	TRBJ2-1	TRBV5-4	.	CASSTWVSYNEQFF	TGTGCCAGCAGCACTTGGGTCTCTTACAATGAGCAGTTCTTC
.	TRBJ1-5	TRBV6-1	TRBD1	CASSEDYQGEQPQHF	TGTGCCAGCAGTGAAGACTACCAGGGGGAGCAGCCCCAGCATTTT
once	TRBJ1-2	TRBV10-2	.	CASSEQVLYGYTF	TGCGCCAGCAGTGAACAGGTGCTTTATGGCTACACCTTC
once	TRBJ2-1	TRBV18	TRBD2	CASSPPLAGGPEQFF	TGTGCCAGCTCACCCCCACTAGCGGGAGGTCCGGAGCAGTTCTTC
.	TRBJ2-7	TRBV19	.	CASSLNPRFAVPYEQYF	TGTGCCAGTAGTTTAAACCCCCGGTTCGCGGTCCCCTACGAGCAGTACTTC
once	TRBJ2-4	TRBV7-9	.	CASSFGAGLAKNIQYF	TGTGCCAGCAGCTTCGGCGCGGGATTAGCCAAAAACATTCAGTACTTC
.	TRBJ2-3	TRBV27	.	CASSFGATVDTQYF	TGTGCCAGCAGTTTTGGCGCTACCGTCGATACGCAGTATTTT
.	TRBJ2-1	TRBV6-5	.	CASSYTGLYEQFF	TGTGCCAGCAGTTATACAGGTCTCTATGAGCAGTTCTTC
.	TRBJ1-2	TRBV28	TRBD1	CAGGTAYYGYTF	TGTGCCGGAGGGACAGCCTACTATGGCTACACCTTC
.	TRBJ1-1	TRBV6-5	TRBD1	CASTGTGVTEAFF	TGTGCCAGCACCGGGACAGGGGTCACTGAAGCTTTCTTT
.	TRBJ1-2	TRBV5-1	TRBD1	CASSLQGQGFGYTF	TGCGCCAGCAGCTTGCAAGGACAGGGGTTTGGCTACACCTTC
.	TRBJ2-5	TRBV7-2	.	CASSLRRNQETQYF	TGTGCCAGCAGCTTACGGAGGAACCAAGAGACCCAGTACTTC
.	TRBJ1-5	TRBV5-2	.	CASSPGGKGTMQPQHF	TGTGCCAGCAGCCCGGGGGGTAAGGGGACCATGCAGCCCCAGCATTTT
.	TRBJ1-5	TRBV28	.	CASSLWTVGQPQHF	TGTGCCAGCAGTTTATGGACAGTCGGTCAGCCCCAGCATTTT
once	TRBJ1-1	TRBV13	.	CASSLSRAVGAFF	TGTGCCAGCAGCTTAAGCAGGGCGGTCGGAGCTTTCTTT
.	TRBJ1-3	TRBV2	.	CATQDYSGNTIYF	TGTGCCACCCAGGATTACTCTGGAAACACCATATATTTT
few	TRBJ1-4	TRBV5-1	.	CASSLEASQGNVEKLFF	TGCGCCAGCAGCTTGGAAGCGTCCCAGGGGAATGTTGAAAAACTGTTTTTT
.	TRBJ2-1	TRBV19	TRBD2	CASSTQTPSGSFHEQFF	TGTGCCAGTAGTACCCAAACTCCTAGCGGGAGCTTCCATGAGCAGTTCTTC
.	TRBJ1-5	TRBV5-1	.	CASSLEVGYQPQHF	TGCGCCAGCAGCTTGGAAGTGGGGTACCAGCCCCAGCATTTT
.	TRBJ2-1	TRBV5-1	TRBD1	CASSLTGTGGGYNEQFF	TGCGCCAGCAGCCTGACCGGCACAGGGGGCGGTTACAATGAGCAGTTCTTC
few	TRBJ1-2	TRBV7-9	.	CASSLATGDGYTF	TGTGCCAGCAGCTTAGCAACGGGAGATGGCTACACCTTC
once	TRBJ1-2	TRBV19	TRBD1	CASSIVVQGIHGYTF	TGTGCCAGTAGTATCGTCGTACAGGGGATACATGGCTACACCTTC
once	TRBJ2-7	TRBV6-1	.	CATSPTYEQYF	TGTGCCACCAGTCCGACCTACGAGCAGTACTTC
.	TRBJ2-5	TRBV28	.	CASSAYVETQYF	TGTGCCAGCAGTGCATACGTAGAGACCCAGTACTTC
.	TRBJ2-2	TRBV7-7	TRBD1	CASSSGTGDTGELFF	TGTGCTAGCAGCTCCGGGACAGGGGACACCGGGGAGCTGTTTTTT
.	TRBJ2-7	TRBV5-1	.	CASSDGSYEQYF	TGCGCCAGCAGTGATGGCTCCTACGAGCAGTACTTC
.	TRBJ1-5	TRBV6-5	.	CASSYDSSQPQHF	TGTGCCAGCAGTTACGACAGTTCTCAGCCCCAGCATTTT
.	TRBJ2-7	TRBV5-1	TRBD2	CASSPTPTSGYYEQYF	TGCGCCAGCAGCCCGACCCCGACTAGCGGATACTACGAGCAGTACTTC
.	TRBJ2-1	TRBV11-1	TRBD1	CASSLVRGYSYNEQFF	TGTGCCAGCAGCTTAGTCAGGGGGTACTCCTACAATGAGCAGTTCTTC
medium-sized	TRBJ2-7	TRBV5-1	TRBD2	CASSVQGLAGGYREQYF	TGCGCCAGCAGCGTGCAGGGACTAGCGGGAGGGTATAGAGAGCAGTACTTC
.	TRBJ1-1	TRBV6-1	.	CASKTSTRSNTEAFF	TGTGCCAGCAAAACATCGACGCGGTCGAACACTGAAGCTTTCTTT
.	TRBJ2-5	TRBV28	TRBD1	CASSLSLGQGIMETQYF	TGTGCCAGCAGTTTATCCCTAGGACAGGGTATAATGGAGACCCAGTACTTC
.	TRBJ2-6	TRBV28	TRBD1	CASSLPEDRTYSGANVLTF	TGTGCCAGCAGTCTCCCCGAGGACAGGACGTACTCTGGGGCCAACGTCCTGACTTTC
.	TRBJ2-7	TRBV5-8	.	CASGTGLLIYEQYF	TGTGCCAGCGGAACTGGACTACTAATCTACGAGCAGTACTTC
.	TRBJ2-7	TRBV7-2	TRBD2	CASSLRREGYEQYF	TGTGCCAGCAGCTTAAGGCGGGAGGGCTACGAGCAGTACTTC
.	TRBJ2-1	TRBV5-1	TRBD2	CASSLSPGLAGPGRYNEQFF	TGCGCCAGCAGCCTCTCCCCGGGACTAGCGGGACCAGGGCGATACAATGAGCAGTTCTTC
.	TRBJ2-3	TRBV7-6	TRBD2	CASSLLIQRETRTDTQYF	TGTGCCAGCAGCTTGTTAATCCAGCGGGAGACTCGCACAGATACGCAGTATTTT
.	TRBJ2-5	TRBV5-6	TRBD2	CASSTLADATKGTQYF	TGTGCCAGCAGCACACTAGCGGACGCAACCAAGGGGACCCAGTACTTC
once	TRBJ1-2	TRBV27	.	CASSLLRDGGYTF	TGTGCCAGCAGTTTATTACGGGATGGGGGCTACACCTTC
.	TRBJ2-2	TRBV4-1	.	CASSDGANTGELFF	TGCGCCAGCAGTGACGGGGCGAACACCGGGGAGCTGTTTTTT
.	TRBJ1-4	TRBV7-9	.	CASSYDSPTNEKLFF	TGTGCCAGCAGCTATGACAGTCCAACTAATGAAAAACTGTTTTTT
once	TRBJ2-7	TRBV5-6	TRBD2	CASSTGLAGSYEQYF	TGTGCCAGCAGCACCGGACTAGCGGGGTCCTACGAGCAGTACTTC
once	TRBJ1-2	TRBV10-2	.	CASTSALGYGYTF	TGCGCCAGCACGTCAGCTCTTGGCTATGGCTACACCTTC
.	TRBJ2-1	TRBV10-3	TRBD2	CAIRLAEYNEQFF	TGTGCCATTCGACTAGCGGAATACAATGAGCAGTTCTTC
.	TRBJ2-3	TRBV28	TRBD2	CASSSERDRPTQYF	TGTGCCAGCAGTTCGGAGCGGGACCGACCTACGCAGTATTTT